This passage covers 8 T cell receptor beta chains from one sample sequenced in a study of lymphopenia after photon versus proton radiotherapy. Sequencing used immunoSEQ multiplex PCR; TCRdb keeps in-frame clones, though not all of them. The sample yields around 19,000 clones, 80% to 95% seen once. Sequencing used peripheral blood, obtained from a patient treated with photon-based radiotherapy. These receptors were collected from a woman between 40 and 50 years old with cholangiocarcinoma.

The V call is TRBV28, the J call TRBJ1-5; D remains ambiguous. The germline V gene encodes CDR1 MDHEN and CDR2 SYDVKM. This CDR3 region has 16 residues. V lost 4 bases and J 0 bases, leaving 13 bases between the germline ends. The CDR3 is CASSSAELYSNQPQHF. The CDR3 DNA reads as TGTGCCAGCAGTTCCGCTGAACTTTATAGCAATCAGCCCCAGCATTTT.

CDR3 region: CASRLENRDIQYF. The CDR3 DNA reads TGCGCCAGCCGCCTGGAAAACCGGGACATTCAGTACTTC. V and J are TRBV10-1 and TRBJ2-4, with no clear D. This CDR3 comprises 13 residues. With 8 bases removed from V and 8 bases from J, the gap between germline ends came to 16 bases. CDR1 is WNHNN and CDR2 is SYGVQD in the germline V gene (reference sequence).

This chain uses TRBV6-4 with TRBJ2-7; 7 bases align to TRBD1. CDR1 MRHNA and CDR2 SNTAGT come from the germline V gene. CDR3 size: 18 residues. Trimming cost V 2 bases and J 5 bases; bases outside gene matches: 18. The CDR3 nucleotides read TGTGCCAGCAGTGACCCGTCGACAGGGCCACACCCAATCAACGAGCAGTACTTC. Amino acids: CASSDPSTGPHPINEQYF.

The rearrangement joins TRBV7-2 to TRBJ1-1; D gene uncertain. Germline V lookup: CDR1 SGHTA, CDR2 FQGNSA. Deletions cut 4 bases from V and 2 bases from J, with 11 bases between. The CDR3 loop spans 14 amino acids. The DNA for the CDR3 is TGTGCCAGCAGCTCTAAACCAAGAAACACTGAAGCTTTCTTT. It is translated as CASSSKPRNTEAFF.

The chain recombines TRBV10-1 with TRBJ2-6, with D hard to call. CDR1 is WNHNN, CDR2 SYGVQD, per germline (reference sequence). This CDR3 is 15 amino acids long. V was pared by 6 bases and J by 0 bases, with 9 bases between. The CDR3 is CASRDGSSGANVLTF. As DNA, the CDR3 is TGCGCCAGCAGGGACGGATCCTCTGGGGCCAACGTCCTGACTTTC.

This clone was seen once. This chain connects TRBV10-3 to TRBJ2-7; 11 bases line up with TRBD1. V lost 9 bases to trimming and J lost 2 bases; unmatched junction nucleotides: 12. CDR3 length equals 16 residues. The V gene's germline CDR1 is ENHRY and CDR2 SYGVKD. The CDR3 region has the DNA TGTGCCATGTCATCTGGCCCGGGACAGGGGGCCTACGAGCAGTACTTC. The encoded protein is CAMSSGPGQGAYEQYF.

J is TRBJ2-4 and V is TRBV28; D might be TRBD1 (5 bases). Germline V gives CDR1 MDHEN, CDR2 SYDVKM. The CDR3 length is 12 residues. V was cut by 6 bases and J by 5 bases, with 8 bases left in between. The CDR3 spells CASSLGENIQYF. The CDR3 DNA follows: TGTGCCAGCAGCCTAGGGGAAAACATTCAGTACTTC.

This clone appeared a few times. In nucleotides, the CDR3 is TGTGCCAGCAGCCAAGGTGGGCTAGCGGGTCTTCTGGGGAATGAGCAGTTCTTC. Translating it yields CASSQGGLAGLLGNEQFF. The chain combines TRBV4-2 with TRBJ2-1, with 8 positions matching TRBD2. Germline-derived CDR1 and CDR2 are LGHNA and YNFKEQ. V gave up 1 base and J gave up 7 bases; unmatched junction bases: 15. There are 18 residues in the CDR3.